This passage covers 21 T cell receptor beta chains from one sample sequenced in a study of blood T cell repertoires in COVID-19. Profiled with immunoSEQ multiplex PCR; TCRdb holds only in-frame clones, not every one. The top ten hold under 2% of the sample, which has 200,000 to 300,000 clones, 70% to 85% seen once. The specimen sequenced was peripheral blood. The origin of the receptors is a woman aged 80 or over with acute or convalescent COVID-19.

This clone was detected a few times. The chain couples TRBV27 to TRBJ1-4; 9 positions agree with TRBD1. The J segment lost 8 bases and the V segment lost 0 bases, leaving 4 bases of the junction unmatched. From germline, CDR1 is MNHEY and CDR2 SMNVEV (reference sequence). This CDR3 contains 15 residues. The CDR3 here is CASSLSGQGDEKLFF. CDR3 sequence (DNA): TGTGCCAGCAGTTTATCGGGACAGGGCGACGAAAAACTGTTTTTT. Based on the CDR3 plus reference TRBV27 and TRBJ1-4, the full variable domain is EAQVTQNPRYLITVTGKKLTVTCSQNMNHEYMSWYRQDPGLGLRQIYYSMNVEVTDKGDVPEGYKVSRKEKRNFPLILESPSPNQTSLYFCASSLSGQGDEKLFFGSGTQLSVL.

V and J are TRBV3-1 (or the pseudogene TRBV3-2) and TRBJ1-1; 8 bases align to TRBD1. The germline gives CDR1 LGHDT, CDR2 YNNKEL (reference sequence). The length of the CDR3 is 16 residues. V lost 4 bases to trimming and J lost 3 bases; unmatched junction nucleotides: 10. CDR3: CASSRIQGAGDTEAFF. CDR3 DNA sequence: TGTGCCAGCAGCCGCATCCAGGGGGCGGGGGACACTGAAGCTTTCTTT.

This clone was found a few times. The chain carries TRBV6-5 and TRBJ1-4; 7 bases map to TRBD1. Germline V CDR1 and CDR2: MNHEY, SVGAGI. This CDR3 has 14 residues. Trimming took 8 bases from V and 0 from J; bases not matched to a gene: 3. The CDR3 DNA reads as TGTGCCAGCGACAGGGCTGCAACTAATGAAAAACTGTTTTTT. It specifies CASDRAATNEKLFF.

J is TRBJ1-6 and V is TRBV9; maybe TRBD1 (5 bases). CDR1 and CDR2 (germline): SGDLS, YYNGEE. Trimming removed 3 bases from V and 5 bases from J, with 12 bases in between. The CDR3 totals 15 residues. The DNA of the CDR3 is TGTGCCAGCAGCGCTTACAGGAATAATAATTCACCCCTCCACTTT. It encodes CASSAYRNNNSPLHF.

The genes are TRBV28 and TRBJ1-2, with D maybe TRBD1 (6 bases). V gave up 7 bases and J gave up 4 bases, with 13 bases separating them. Germline CDR1 reads MDHEN; CDR2 reads SYDVKM. The CDR3 has 13 residues. This chain's CDR3 is CASTGTPVYGYTF. The CDR3 region has the DNA TGTGCCAGCACCGGGACACCCGTCTATGGCTACACCTTC.

This sequence joins TRBV28 and TRBJ2-7, with TRBD1 matching over 9 bases. The junction had 13 bases not matched to a gene; V was cut back by 1 base and J by 0 bases. This CDR3 spans 19 amino acids. From germline, CDR1 is MDHEN and CDR2 SYDVKM. This CDR3 reads CASSLLVPRTGVYSYEQYF. In DNA form, the CDR3 reads TGTGCCAGCAGTTTATTGGTACCCCGGACAGGGGTCTACTCCTACGAGCAGTACTTC.

The rearrangement joins TRBV30 to TRBJ2-5; 13 nucleotides match TRBD2. In germline, CDR1 is GTSNPN, CDR2 SVGIG (reference sequence). This CDR3 region has 16 residues. The J segment lost 5 bases and the V segment lost 3 bases, leaving 9 bases of the junction unmatched. This CDR3 is CAWRTGTSGNGETQYF. The DNA for the CDR3 is TGTGCCTGGAGGACCGGGACTAGCGGGAACGGGGAGACCCAGTACTTC.

The V call is TRBV19, the J call TRBJ2-7, with 9 bases that match TRBD1. J gave up 1 base and V 4 bases, and 8 bases lay outside the gene matches. The CDR3 contains 16 residues. From germline, CDR1 is LNHDA and CDR2 SQIVND (reference sequence). This chain's CDR3 is CASSTIPGTGSYEQYF. CDR3 in DNA: TGTGCCAGTAGTACGATTCCCGGGACAGGGTCCTACGAGCAGTACTTC.

The chain couples TRBV7-9 to TRBJ2-1; TRBD2 aligns across 12 bases. J gave up 6 bases and V 6 bases, and 9 bases lay outside the gene matches. Germline lookup yields CDR1 SEHNR and CDR2 FQNEAQ (reference sequence). This CDR3 spans 16 amino acids. The CDR3 spells CASRLGLAGTVNEQFF. The CDR3, as DNA: TGTGCCAGCAGGCTAGGACTAGCGGGAACAGTCAATGAGCAGTTCTTC. Using reference TRBV7-9 and TRBJ2-1 for the parts outside the CDR3, the full variable domain is DTGVSQNPRHKITKRGQNVTFRCDPISEHNRLYWYRQTLGQGPEFLTYFQNEAQLEKSRLLSDRFSAERPKGSFSTLEIQRTEQGDSAMYLCASRLGLAGTVNEQFFGPGTRLTVL.

The gene calls are TRBV5-6 and TRBJ1-2; 8 bases are shared with TRBD1. The length of the CDR3 is 15 residues. CDR1 is SGHDT, CDR2 YYEEEE, per germline. V lost 4 bases and J lost 4; bases outside the gene matches: 9. CDR3 coding DNA: TGTGCCAGCAGCGTAAGACAGGGGACATTCTATGGCTACACCTTC. This translates into CASSVRQGTFYGYTF.

The chain is built from TRBV30 and TRBJ2-2; 9 positions agree with TRBD2. The CDR3 is made up of 15 amino acids. Germline trimming cut 2 bases from V and 2 bases from J; bases unmatched to any gene: 3. The germline V gene encodes CDR1 GTSNPN and CDR2 SVGIG (reference sequence). The CDR3 sequence is CAWSLAGINTGELFF. The CDR3 DNA follows: TGTGCCTGGAGTCTAGCGGGAATTAACACCGGGGAGCTGTTTTTT.

The chain employs TRBV29-1 and TRBJ2-7, with 9 bases fitting TRBD2. The CDR3 covers 18 residues. The V segment lost 6 bases and the J segment 7 bases; nucleotides outside the gene matches: 25. Germline V gene lookup returns CDR1 SQVTM and CDR2 ANQGSEA. CDR3 residues: CSVLRLNSGLAGSWEQYF. CDR3 sequence (DNA): TGCAGCGTCTTACGCCTCAACAGCGGGCTAGCGGGATCGTGGGAGCAGTACTTC.

This clone was seen only a few times. The V call is TRBV6-5, the J call TRBJ1-6; a weak D match, TRBD1 (5 bases). The V end lost 2 bases, the J end lost 3 bases, and 11 bases lay between the germline ends. Germline CDR1 reads MNHEY; CDR2 reads SVGAGI. CDR3 length: 16 residues. CDR3 DNA sequence: TGTGCCAGCAGTTACGCCCGGACAAGCTATAATTCACCCCTCCACTTT. Translation gives CASSYARTSYNSPLHF.

The chain uses TRBV6-5 and TRBJ1-6; tentative D call: TRBD1 (5 bases). This CDR3 contains 13 residues. The germline V gene has CDR1 MNHEY and CDR2 SVGAGI. The V gene lost 8 bases and the J gene lost 3 bases, with 8 bases spanning the gap. The CDR3 spells CASGRDYNSPLHF. In DNA, the CDR3 is TGTGCCAGCGGCAGGGACTATAATTCACCCCTCCACTTT.

The CDR3 nucleotides are TGTGCCAGCAGCCGGGGGGTAGCGGGGACCACAGATACGCAGTATTTT. Its protein product is CASSRGVAGTTDTQYF. The genes are TRBV4-2 and TRBJ2-3; 8 nucleotides line up with TRBD2. Trimming at V came to 4 bases and at J to 2 bases, leaving 8 bases not matched to a gene. Germline V gene data show CDR1 as LGHNA and CDR2 as YNFKEQ. The CDR3 is 16 amino acids.

CDR3 protein: CASSLDEGAGELFF. The DNA of the CDR3 is TGTGCCAGCAGCTTGGATGAAGGGGCCGGGGAGCTGTTTTTT. The chain is built from TRBV7-2 and TRBJ2-2; D possibly corresponds to TRBD1 (5 bases). Germline V gives CDR1 SGHTA, CDR2 FQGNSA. Trimming took 3 bases from V and 6 from J, leaving 11 bases between them. The CDR3 consists of 14 residues.

CDR3 amino acids: CASSLVASGGPYEQYF. The DNA for the CDR3 is TGCGCCAGCAGCTTGGTGGCTAGCGGGGGTCCCTACGAGCAGTACTTC. This sequence joins TRBV5-1 and TRBJ2-7; 10 nucleotides align to TRBD2. After removal of 0 bases from V and 2 bases from J, the junction contained 5 bases not matched to a gene. The CDR3 runs 16 residues. The germline gives CDR1 SGHRS, CDR2 YFSETQ.

This chain links TRBV7-9 with TRBJ2-3, with 7 bases lining up with TRBD1. Trimming took 0 bases from V and 0 from J; bases not matched to a gene: 3. Germline V CDR1 and CDR2: SEHNR, FQNEAQ (reference sequence). The CDR3 has 16 residues. CDR3 DNA sequence: TGTGCCAGCAGCTTAGCGGGACAGTCGAGCACAGATACGCAGTATTTT. It codes for CASSLAGQSSTDTQYF.

This rearrangement joins TRBV28 to TRBJ2-1; D perhaps matches TRBD1 (6 bases). Germline V gene lookup returns CDR1 MDHEN and CDR2 SYDVKM. The CDR3 covers 15 residues. Trimming shortened V by 3 bases and J by 5 bases, and 14 bases separated the two germline ends. The CDR3 loop reads CASSFGGSSNNEQFF. The CDR3 bases are TGTGCCAGCAGTTTTGGGGGCTCTTCCAACAATGAGCAGTTCTTC.

This chain joins TRBV5-4 and TRBJ2-1; 7 bases are a match to TRBD2. Unmatched junction bases numbered 10, after V lost 4 bases and J lost 6 bases. Germline CDR1 is SGHNT and CDR2 is YYREEE (reference sequence). The CDR3 covers 15 residues. CDR3: CASSLGGVRSNEQFF. Written as DNA, the CDR3 is TGTGCCAGCAGCCTTGGGGGGGTCCGGAGCAATGAGCAGTTCTTC.

This chain links TRBV9 with TRBJ2-3; 10 positions match TRBD2. The CDR3 covers 16 residues. Germline CDR1 is SGDLS and CDR2 is YYNGEE. Trimming removed 0 bases from V and 7 bases from J; junction bases left unmatched: 8. CDR3 DNA sequence: TGTGCCAGCAGCGTAGGTAGCGGGGGGCGAATTCATACGCAGTATTTT. This translates into CASSVGSGGRIHTQYF. Combining the CDR3 with reference TRBV9 and TRBJ2-3 gives the whole variable domain DSGVTQTPKHLITATGQRVTLRCSPRSGDLSVYWYQQSLDQGLQFLIQYYNGEERAKGNILERFSAQQFPDLHSELNLSSLELGDSALYFCASSVGSGGRIHTQYFGPGTRLTVL.